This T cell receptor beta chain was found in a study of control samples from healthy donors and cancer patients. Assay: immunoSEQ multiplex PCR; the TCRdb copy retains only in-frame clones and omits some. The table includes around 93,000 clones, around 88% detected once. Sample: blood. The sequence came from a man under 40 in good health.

DNA for the CDR3: TGTGCCAGCAGTTTAAGGGACTCTAACTATGGCTACACCTTC. It encodes CASSLRDSNYGYTF. The chain has TRBV27 and TRBJ1-2, with D possibly matching TRBD1 (5 bases). V gave up 2 bases and J gave up 0 bases, with 7 bases separating them. Germline V lookup: CDR1 MNHEY, CDR2 SMNVEV (reference sequence). CDR3 length equals 14 residues.